Below, 8 T cell receptor beta chains from the same sample are listed, as sequenced in a study of vaccination effects on CD4 cells after COVID-19 (dated by TCRdb to 2021 to 2024). Receptors were amplified or captured by the immunoSEQ multiplex PCR assay. In TCRdb, the immuneACCESS table is reduced to in-frame sequences with V and J assigned. These tables do not hold every clone; where another copy was compared, an unresolved V gene accounts for under half, and the others remain unexplained. The sample records roughly 25,000 clones, roughly 70% of which are singletons. The top ten constitute roughly 3.3% of the sample. To identify antigen-specific CD4+ T cell clonotypes by their expansion, the ViraFEST assay first stimulated PBMC with viral peptide pools and then applied TCR sequencing. After around ten days of culture, CD4+ T cells were isolated with the EasySep CD4+ T cell isolation kit. Healthy vaccine recipients had no prior SARS-CoV-2 infection, confirmed by negative nucleocapsid antibodies before and after vaccination.

No antigen has been identified for these receptors. The sequencing used CD4+ T cells from PBMCs cultured with SARS-CoV-2 spike peptides, collected before COVID-19 vaccination. Reading the label with the study, this specimen's cell subset or site is: SARS-CoV-2 spike overlapping peptide pool stimulation. Receptors were obtained from a human donor who received a COVID-19 vaccine.

This sequence joins TRBV5-6 and TRBJ2-5; 14 positions agree with TRBD2. Germline assignment: CDR1 SGHDT and CDR2 YYEEEE. This CDR3 contains 16 residues. V lost 4 bases, J lost 5 bases, and 7 bases stayed unmatched. Here the CDR3 DNA reads TGTGCCAGCAGCATCCGGACTAGCGGGAGGCTTGAGACCCAGTACTTC. Encoded protein: CASSIRTSGRLETQYF.

This clone was counted only a few times. This sequence joins TRBV11-3 and TRBJ2-2, with 8 positions matching TRBD1. Germline V lookup: CDR1 SGHNT, CDR2 YENEEA. The CDR3 extends over 16 amino acids. V lost 1 base, J lost 4 bases, and 5 bases stayed unmatched. CDR3 DNA sequence: TGTGCCAGCAGCTTAGTGGTTACAGGGGGCACCGGGGAGCTGTTTTTT. Its translation is CASSLVVTGGTGELFF.

The V call is TRBV13, the J call TRBJ2-7, with 9 bases aligning to TRBD1. CDR3 size: 15 residues. Germline CDR1 reads PRHDT; CDR2 reads FYEKMQ (reference sequence). With V trimmed by 0 bases and J by 3 bases, 3 bases remained unmatched. As DNA, the CDR3 is TGTGCCAGCAGCTTAGGTAGGGGACAGGGCTACGAGCAGTACTTC. It yields the protein CASSLGRGQGYEQYF.

The J gene is TRBJ2-7, the V gene TRBV19; D is undetermined. The CDR3 has 12 amino acids. The germline gives CDR1 LNHDA, CDR2 SQIVND (reference sequence). The V gene lost 6 bases and the J gene lost 7 bases, with 13 bases spanning the gap. The CDR3 loop is CASSNPLGEQYF. DNA for the CDR3: TGTGCCAGTAGCAACCCTCTTGGTGAGCAGTACTTC.

Concerning this clone: At one boundary the junction diverges from the germline segment, which might be a read error. The V and J genes are TRBV11-2 and TRBJ1-2; possibly TRBD1 for D (5 bases). This CDR3 contains 15 residues. The germline V gene encodes CDR1 SGHAT and CDR2 FQNNGV. CDR3 amino acids: CASTLGGAGNYGYTF. Here the CDR3 DNA reads TGTGCCAGCACCTTAGGAGGGGCAGGCAACTATGGCTACACCTTC.

This chain connects TRBV6-5 to TRBJ2-7, with no clear D. The length of the CDR3 is 11 residues. Germline V gives CDR1 MNHEY, CDR2 SVGAGI. V was cut by 5 bases and J by 3 bases, with 5 bases left in between. The CDR3 bases are TGTGCCAGCAGTACCCTCTACGAGCAGTACTTC. Translated: CASSTLYEQYF.

The rearrangement links TRBV7-8 to TRBJ1-1, with D perhaps TRBD1 (6 bases). Trimming stripped 3 bases from V and 2 bases from J, with 19 bases between. The germline gives CDR1 SGHVS, CDR2 FQNEAQ. CDR3 size: 17 residues. The CDR3, as DNA: TGTGCCAGCAGCTTCAATACGGACAGTCTTCGAAACACTGAAGCTTTCTTT. Amino acids: CASSFNTDSLRNTEAFF.

The rearrangement links TRBV4-1 to TRBJ2-2; 12 bases are shared with TRBD2. The germline CDR1 and CDR2 sequences are MGHRA and YSYEKL. V shed 1 base and J 1 base; nucleotides not matched to a gene: 1. The CDR3 has 17 residues. The chain's CDR3 is CASSQASGRVNTGELFF. CDR3 DNA sequence: TGCGCCAGCAGCCAAGCTAGCGGGAGGGTGAACACCGGGGAGCTGTTTTTT.